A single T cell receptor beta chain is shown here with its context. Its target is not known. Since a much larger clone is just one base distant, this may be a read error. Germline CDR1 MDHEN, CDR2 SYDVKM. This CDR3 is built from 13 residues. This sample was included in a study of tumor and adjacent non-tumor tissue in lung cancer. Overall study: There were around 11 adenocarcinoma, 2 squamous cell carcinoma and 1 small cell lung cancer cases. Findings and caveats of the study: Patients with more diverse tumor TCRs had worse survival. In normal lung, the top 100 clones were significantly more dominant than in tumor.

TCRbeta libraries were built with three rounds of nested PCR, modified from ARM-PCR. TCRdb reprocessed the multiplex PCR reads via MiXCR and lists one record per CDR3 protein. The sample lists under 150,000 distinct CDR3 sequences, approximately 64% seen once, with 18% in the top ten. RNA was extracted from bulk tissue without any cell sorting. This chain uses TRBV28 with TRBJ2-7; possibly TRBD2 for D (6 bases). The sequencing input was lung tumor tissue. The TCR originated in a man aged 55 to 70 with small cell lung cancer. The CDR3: CASRVGVDYAQYF. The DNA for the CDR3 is TGTGCCAGCAGGGTCGGAGTGGACTACGCGCAGTACTTC.